Presented here are 24 T cell receptor beta chains from one specimen sequenced in a study of PD-L1 blockade in urothelial cancer. Time point specified: peripheral blood 6 weeks after treatment start. The protocol was immunoSEQ multiplex PCR, while the TCRdb copy is restricted to in-frame clones and leaves out a portion. This sample has roughly 28,000 clones, with approximately 80% found just once. Sequences were derived from PBMCs, sampled around atezolizumab (anti-PD-L1) treatment. The receptors come from a man in his sixties or seventies with urothelial cancer.

The chain couples TRBV2 to TRBJ1-4, with TRBD1 as a possible D gene (5 bases). The CDR3 sequence is 14 residues long. V was shortened by 5 bases and J by 7 bases, with 14 bases between the two germline ends. The germline gives CDR1 SNHLY, CDR2 FYNNEI. CDR3 sequence (DNA): TGTGCCAGCAGTACTGTAGGGGTTCCTGAAAAACTGTTTTTT. This encodes CASSTVGVPEKLFF.

CDR3 residues: CASSFPPRGGEQYF. The CDR3 DNA reads as TGCGCCAGCAGCTTTCCCCCGAGGGGGGGCGAGCAGTACTTC. The chain employs TRBV5-1 and TRBJ2-7; D is perhaps TRBD2 (7 bases). The CDR3 spans 14 residues. Germline V gives CDR1 SGHRS, CDR2 YFSETQ. The ends were cut back, 2 bases at V and 6 bases at J, with 15 bases in the middle.

This clone was seen more than once but under ten times. The conserved final phenylalanine or tryptophan is absent from the CDR3, which likely points to a read error. The DNA is left out, because the CDR3 cannot be placed on it with certainty; the CDR3 is given as TCRdb lists it. The V gene is TRBV27, the J gene TRBJ2-7; the table's TRBD2 call for D was not verified on the DNA. The CDR3 length is 11 residues, termini included. CDR1 is MNHEY and CDR2 is SMNVEV in the germline V gene (reference sequence). The CDR3 sequence: CASGQTSVPCR.

This chain connects TRBV6-1 to TRBJ2-7, with TRBD1 identical over 7 bases. Trimming at V came to 6 bases and at J to 1 base, leaving 6 bases not matched to a gene. The germline V gene encodes CDR1 MNHNS and CDR2 SASEGT. The CDR3 length is 14 residues. The CDR3 sequence: CASRRTGVSYEQYF. DNA of the CDR3: TGTGCCAGCAGGAGGACAGGCGTATCCTACGAGCAGTACTTC.

J is TRBJ2-1 and V is TRBV5-5; TRBD1 matches 9 bases. J was trimmed by 2 bases and V by 4 bases; bases with no gene match: 7. Looked up from germline, CDR1 is SGHKS and CDR2 is YYEKEE (reference sequence). CDR3 length: 16 amino acids. The CDR3 DNA is TGTGCCAGCAGCAGGACAGGGGTGGGAACCTACAATGAGCAGTTCTTC. Translated: CASSRTGVGTYNEQFF.

The CDR3 DNA sequence: TGTGCCAGCAGCTTGCTCCCCGGGGCGGGGGATCAGCCCCAGCATTTT. This gives the protein CASSLLPGAGDQPQHF. V usage is TRBV5-5 and J usage is TRBJ1-5, with D possibly matching TRBD1 (5 bases). The CDR3 is 16 residues long. Trimming took 1 base from V and 5 from J, leaving 16 bases between them. Germline V CDR1 and CDR2: SGHKS, YYEKEE (reference sequence).

The chain combines TRBV19 with TRBJ1-2; D gene unclear. Germline-derived CDR1 and CDR2 are LNHDA and SQIVND (reference sequence). CDR3 length: 16 residues. Between the trimmed V and J ends, which lost 4 bases and 2 bases, there was a span of 17 bases. The CDR3 bases are TGTGCCAGTAGTACGACCGGAAGAGGTAAAAACTATGGCTACACCTTC. Its protein is CASSTTGRGKNYGYTF.

The rearrangement uses TRBV18 and TRBJ1-5; no clear D. Germline lookup yields CDR1 KGHSH and CDR2 LQKENI. Trimming removed 10 bases at V and 2 bases at J, with 15 bases between. The CDR3 extends over 14 amino acids. For the CDR3, the DNA is TGTGCCACCTCCGTGGGTGAGGGCAATCAGCCCCAGCATTTT. Translated: CATSVGEGNQPQHF.

V and J are TRBV5-5 and TRBJ1-6; D uncertain. Trimming took off 0 bases at V and 9 bases at J, with 7 bases between the two ends. The germline gives CDR1 SGHKS, CDR2 YYEKEE (reference sequence). This CDR3 is 13 amino acids long. Here the CDR3 reads CASSLDELSPLHF. Written as DNA, the CDR3 is TGTGCCAGCAGCTTGGATGAGCTTTCACCCCTCCACTTT.

This chain uses TRBV27 with TRBJ2-3, with 9 bases lining up with TRBD2. Germline-derived CDR1 and CDR2 are MNHEY and SMNVEV (reference sequence). After removal of 3 bases from V and 0 bases from J, the junction contained 10 bases not matched to a gene. CDR3 length equals 18 residues. The CDR3: CASSFGASGTRSTDTQYF. CDR3 DNA: TGTGCCAGCAGTTTTGGAGCTAGCGGGACCAGGAGCACAGATACGCAGTATTTT.

This sequence joins TRBV7-9 and TRBJ2-1; D is unresolved. Germline assignment: CDR1 SEHNR and CDR2 FQNEAQ (reference sequence). V lost 4 bases and J 6 bases, leaving 13 bases between the germline ends. This CDR3 spans 14 amino acids. The CDR3 bases are TGTGCCAGCAGCTCACCCGATCACAGCAATGAGCAGTTCTTC. It translates to CASSSPDHSNEQFF.

The V call is TRBV27, the J call TRBJ2-7; TRBD1 aligns across 7 bases. After removal of 8 bases from V and 0 bases from J, the junction contained 4 bases not matched to a gene. This CDR3 has 13 amino acids. Germline V gene lookup returns CDR1 MNHEY and CDR2 SMNVEV (reference sequence). The CDR3 sequence: CASWRQGSYEQYF. Here the CDR3 DNA reads TGTGCCAGCTGGCGACAGGGCTCCTACGAGCAGTACTTC.

The chain uses TRBV7-2 and TRBJ2-1, with 8 bases matching TRBD2. Germline-derived CDR1 and CDR2 are SGHTA and FQGNSA. Trimming removed 5 bases from V and 1 base from J; junction bases left unmatched: 10. The length of the CDR3 is 17 residues. CDR3 sequence reads: CASSPSKGLESYNEQFF. The CDR3 coding sequence is TGTGCCAGCAGCCCGAGTAAGGGACTAGAGTCCTACAATGAGCAGTTCTTC.

This clone has just a few counts. The CDR3 DNA is TGTGCCAGCTCACCGAGCGCTAACTATGGCTACACCTTC. Translated, it gives CASSPSANYGYTF. V and J are TRBV18 and TRBJ1-2; unclear D gene. Looked up from germline, CDR1 is KGHSH and CDR2 is LQKENI. V was shortened by 3 bases and J by 0 bases, with 5 bases between the two germline ends. CDR3 length equals 13 residues.

The table lists this clone with a count of one. V usage is TRBV29-1 and J usage is TRBJ1-1, with D perhaps matching TRBD1 (6 bases). Between the trimmed V and J ends, which lost 6 bases and 9 bases, there was a span of 11 bases. Germline loops: CDR1 SQVTM, CDR2 ANQGSEA. The CDR3 contains 10 residues. CDR3: CSVTGDKAFF. CDR3 in DNA: TGCAGCGTGACAGGAGACAAAGCTTTCTTT.

The V and J genes are TRBV7-3 and TRBJ2-1; the match to TRBD2 covers 9 bases. This CDR3 comprises 18 residues. Unmatched junction bases numbered 15, after V lost 2 bases and J lost 7 bases. Germline values: CDR1 SGHTA, CDR2 FQGTGA. CDR3 sequence (DNA): TGTGCCAGCAGCTTACTGGGAGCGGGAGGCCCCCCGGGGAATGAGCAGTTCTTC. Translating it yields CASSLLGAGGPPGNEQFF.

This clone was observed a few times. This chain joins TRBV6-4 and TRBJ2-1, with 10 positions matching TRBD2. J lost 6 bases, V lost 3 bases, and 2 bases had no gene match. In germline, CDR1 is MRHNA, CDR2 SNTAGT. This CDR3 region has 14 residues. CDR3 coding DNA: TGTGCCAGCAGTGAGGGACTAGCGTTCAATGAGCAGTTCTTC. Amino acids: CASSEGLAFNEQFF.

This clone was counted a single time. The V call is TRBV11-2, the J call TRBJ2-3; TRBD1 is a possible D gene (5 bases). The CDR3 runs 14 residues. V dropped 0 bases and J dropped 3 bases, with 7 bases sitting between them. The germline V gene encodes CDR1 SGHAT and CDR2 FQNNGV. CDR3 sequence: CASSLDHRTDTQYF. The CDR3 DNA reads as TGTGCCAGCAGCTTAGATCACAGGACAGATACGCAGTATTTT. The full variable domain, its missing parts supplied by reference TRBV11-2 and TRBJ2-3, is EAGVAQSPRYKIIEKRQSVAFWCNPISGHATLYWYQQILGQGPKLLIQFQNNGVVDDSQLPKDRFSAERLKGVDSTLKIQPAKLEDSAVYLCASSLDHRTDTQYFGPGTRLTVL.

The chain uses TRBV27 and TRBJ2-1, with a tentative D call TRBD1 (6 bases). The CDR3 is 14 amino acids. Germline loops: CDR1 MNHEY, CDR2 SMNVEV (reference sequence). V shed 5 bases and J shed 7 bases, with 15 bases lying between them. CDR3 protein: CASSVNRVTNEQFF. The CDR3 bases are TGTGCCAGCAGTGTCAACAGGGTAACAAATGAGCAGTTCTTC.

The V gene is TRBV7-2, the J gene TRBJ2-7; a weak D match, TRBD1 (6 bases). V lost 5 bases and J lost 4, with 15 bases in between. The CDR3 loop spans 14 amino acids. CDR1 SGHTA and CDR2 FQGNSA come from the germline V gene. CDR3 bases: TGTGCCAGCAGCGGCGCCCGAAGGGGGTACGAGCAGTACTTC. Its translation is CASSGARRGYEQYF.

The chain has TRBV4-2 and TRBJ1-4; maybe TRBD1 (5 bases). CDR3 length: 16 amino acids. Germline CDR1 is LGHNA and CDR2 is YNFKEQ. Deletions cut 4 bases from V and 5 bases from J, with 17 bases between. The CDR3 loop is CASSPQREGLNEKLFF. For the CDR3, the DNA is TGTGCCAGCAGCCCTCAAAGGGAGGGGCTAAATGAAAAACTGTTTTTT.

The chain combines TRBV28 with TRBJ2-2, with 9 bases that match TRBD1. The CDR3 extends over 16 amino acids. Germline CDR1 MDHEN, CDR2 SYDVKM. The V gene end was trimmed by 4 bases and the J gene end by 3 bases; junction bases not matched to a gene: 6. CDR3 protein: CASSSPGQGDTGELFF. The DNA of the CDR3 is TGTGCCAGCAGTTCCCCGGGACAGGGCGACACCGGGGAGCTGTTTTTT.

The chain employs TRBV11-3 and TRBJ2-2, with a weak D call TRBD1 (6 bases). This CDR3 is 18 amino acids long. Germline-derived CDR1 and CDR2 are SGHNT and YENEEA. The V gene lost 1 base and the J gene lost 4 bases, with 19 bases spanning the gap. The CDR3 nucleotides read TGTGCCAGCAGCTTAGCGTCTTGGTCTGACAGGCCCACCGGGGAGCTGTTTTTT. Protein sequence: CASSLASWSDRPTGELFF.

The chain combines TRBV5-8 with TRBJ1-2; 8 bases are a match to TRBD1. The CDR3 covers 13 residues. With V trimmed by 4 bases and J by 8 bases, 7 bases remained unmatched. CDR1 and CDR2 (germline): SGHTS, YDEGEE. CDR3 coding DNA: TGTGCCAGCAGCCAGGGACAGGTTCGGGGCTACACCTTC. As protein: CASSQGQVRGYTF.